There are many counts of the clone carrying this T cell receptor (beta chain). Its antigen is undetermined. The data were taken from a study of human T cells and chemical hapten exposure. Notes on the study in general: As the donors had alopecia, their immune response may differ from healthy people's. Significantly greater numbers of large CDR3 similarity clusters came from expanded TCRs than from controls.

As handled by the study authors: A per-sample median of 95,638 TCRs was observed, with a range of roughly 20,000 to 750,000. TCRdb ran MiXCR on the RACE reads and lists one entry per CDR3 protein. The V and J calls and clone size come from TCRdb's table, not from the authors' own analysis. The sample lists approximately 80,000 distinct CDR3 sequences, roughly 10% occurring once. The CDR3 consists of 14 residues. CDR1 and CDR2 (germline): SGHRS, YFSETQ. The germline V and J ends were trimmed by 2 bases and 0 bases, with 8 bases remaining between them. The time point here: patch test 1, 2 weeks after DPC sensitization. Treatment reported: therapeutic diphenylcyclopropenone sensitization with weekly scalp DPC.

The specimen was whole blood, collected in connection with sensitization to the hapten diphenylcyclopropenone (DPC). The chain links TRBV5-1 to TRBJ2-5, with D possibly TRBD2 on 6 matching bases. The TCR originated in a woman between 50 and 59 years old with alopecia areata. Some clones in this sample may be carry-over from other donors' samples. The CDR3 region is CASSFGGYQETQYF. CDR3 nucleotide sequence: TGCGCCAGCAGCTTTGGGGGGTACCAAGAGACCCAGTACTTC.